The clone carrying this T cell receptor beta chain was found once. Antigen specificity is unknown. The source of the sample is a study of T cell responses to AZD1222 COVID-19 vaccine. Study-level results: Per reports, nearly half of all spike-specific TCRs target regions that are unmutated in variants. Without day 14 samples, only post-peak T cell repertoires were studied.

Libraries were prepared by immunoSEQ multiplex PCR; TCRdb keeps only in-frame clonotypes and omits some of them. Of under 150,000 clones listed, around 90% are singletons. The sequence was obtained from an adult in good health. The specimen comprised peripheral blood, sampled on day 0 of AZD1222 vaccination.

The CDR3: CATSTGSYYGYTF. The CDR3 coding sequence is TGTGCCACCTCCACCGGATCATACTATGGCTACACCTTC. The genes are TRBV24-1 and TRBJ1-2; D is ambiguous. CDR3 length: 13 residues. Germline V gene lookup returns CDR1 KGHDR and CDR2 SFDVKD. Trimming stripped 9 bases from V and 3 bases from J, with 13 bases between.